The clone carrying this T cell receptor (beta chain) was found many times. Its specificity is unknown. The data originate from a study of T-cell memory formation after mild COVID-19. V lost 2 bases, J lost 0 bases, and 1 base stayed unmatched. The CDR3 spans 14 residues. Germline V gene data show CDR1 as SGHRS and CDR2 as YFSETQ. Study-level points and caveats: Confirmation was lacking for SARS-CoV-2 specificity of second-wave clones that peaked on day 37.

TCRdb reanalysed the 5' RACE reads using MiXCR and keeps one entry per CDR3 protein. Here the sample spans hundreds of thousands of distinct CDR3 sequences, 20% being singletons. Sequencing was carried out using PBMCs or a T cell subset sorted from them (not recorded which). This receptor was identified in a man younger than 30 who had mild COVID-19 (a few samples of this study predate the infection). Cell type and time point are not known. The rearrangement links TRBV5-1 to TRBJ2-7; 8 bases are a match to TRBD1. The CDR3 is CASSLDRGSYEQYF. The CDR3 nucleotides are TGCGCCAGCAGCTTAGACAGGGGCTCCTACGAGCAGTACTTC.